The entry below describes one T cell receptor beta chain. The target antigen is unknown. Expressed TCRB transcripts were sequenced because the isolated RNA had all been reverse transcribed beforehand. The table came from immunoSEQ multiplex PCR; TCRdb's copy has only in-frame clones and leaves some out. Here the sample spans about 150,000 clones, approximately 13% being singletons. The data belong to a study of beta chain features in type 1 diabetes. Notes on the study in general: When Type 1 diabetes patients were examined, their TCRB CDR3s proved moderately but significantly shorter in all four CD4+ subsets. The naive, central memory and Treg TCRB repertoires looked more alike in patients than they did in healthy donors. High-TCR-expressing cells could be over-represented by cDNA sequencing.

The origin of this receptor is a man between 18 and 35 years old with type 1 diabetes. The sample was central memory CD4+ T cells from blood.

As DNA, the CDR3 is TGTGCCAGCAGCTCCTCGCCGGGACAGGTAACTAGAGAGCAGTTCTTC. Translated: CASSSSPGQVTREQFF. The V call is TRBV7-2, the J call TRBJ2-1; 8 nucleotides align to TRBD1. Looked up from germline, CDR1 is SGHTA and CDR2 is FQGNSA. The CDR3 has 16 residues. V dropped 4 bases and J dropped 10; count of bases not matched to a gene: 15.